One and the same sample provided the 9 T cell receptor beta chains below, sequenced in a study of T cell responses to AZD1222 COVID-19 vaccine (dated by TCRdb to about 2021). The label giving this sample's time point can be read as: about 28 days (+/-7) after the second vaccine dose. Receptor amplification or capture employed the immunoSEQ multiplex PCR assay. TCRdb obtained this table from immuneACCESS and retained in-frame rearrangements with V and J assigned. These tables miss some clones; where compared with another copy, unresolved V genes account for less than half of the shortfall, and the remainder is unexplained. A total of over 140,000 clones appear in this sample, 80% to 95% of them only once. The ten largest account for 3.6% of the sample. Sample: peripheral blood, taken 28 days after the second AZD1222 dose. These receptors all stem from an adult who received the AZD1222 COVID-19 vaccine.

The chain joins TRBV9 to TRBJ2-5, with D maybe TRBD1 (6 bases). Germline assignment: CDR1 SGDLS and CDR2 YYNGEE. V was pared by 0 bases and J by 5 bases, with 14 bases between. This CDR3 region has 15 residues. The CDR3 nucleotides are TGTGCCAGCAGCGTAGGAGGGTACAGGGAGGAGACCCAGTACTTC. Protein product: CASSVGGYREETQYF.

CDR3 nucleotide sequence: TGTGCCAGCAGTTCTGCCGGGACAGGCCACAATGAGCAGTTCTTC. Its protein product is CASSSAGTGHNEQFF. The chain links TRBV27 to TRBJ2-1; the match to TRBD1 covers 8 bases. Germline lookup yields CDR1 MNHEY and CDR2 SMNVEV (reference sequence). This CDR3 is 15 amino acids long. V was clipped by 4 bases and J by 5 bases; unmatched bases: 7.

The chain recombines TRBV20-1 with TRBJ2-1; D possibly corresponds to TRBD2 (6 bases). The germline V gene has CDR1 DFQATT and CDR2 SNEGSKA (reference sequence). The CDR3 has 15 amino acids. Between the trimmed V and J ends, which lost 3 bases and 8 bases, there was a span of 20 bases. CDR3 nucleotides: TGCAGTGCTAGTGACCCGGGACTTCTACTTTATGAGCAGTTCTTC. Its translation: CSASDPGLLLYEQFF.

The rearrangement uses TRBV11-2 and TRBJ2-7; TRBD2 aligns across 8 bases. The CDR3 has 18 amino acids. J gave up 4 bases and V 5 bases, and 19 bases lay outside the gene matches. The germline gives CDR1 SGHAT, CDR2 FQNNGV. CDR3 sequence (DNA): TGTGCCAGCAGCCGTACGGGTCTAGCGGGTAGGCGACGTTACGAGCAGTACTTC. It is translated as CASSRTGLAGRRRYEQYF.

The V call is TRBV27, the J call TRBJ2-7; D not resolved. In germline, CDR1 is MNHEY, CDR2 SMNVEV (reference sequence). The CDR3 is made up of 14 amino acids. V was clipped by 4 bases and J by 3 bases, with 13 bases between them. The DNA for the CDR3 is TGTGCCAGCAGTTGGAGTGGACGGAGCTACGAGCAGTACTTC. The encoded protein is CASSWSGRSYEQYF.

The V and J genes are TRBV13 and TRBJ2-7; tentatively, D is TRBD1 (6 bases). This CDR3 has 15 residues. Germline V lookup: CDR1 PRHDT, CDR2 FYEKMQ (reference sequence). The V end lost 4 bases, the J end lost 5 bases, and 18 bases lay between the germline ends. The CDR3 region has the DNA TGTGCCAGCAGCTCGCAAAACAGGGATACGAACGAGCAGTACTTC. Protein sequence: CASSSQNRDTNEQYF.

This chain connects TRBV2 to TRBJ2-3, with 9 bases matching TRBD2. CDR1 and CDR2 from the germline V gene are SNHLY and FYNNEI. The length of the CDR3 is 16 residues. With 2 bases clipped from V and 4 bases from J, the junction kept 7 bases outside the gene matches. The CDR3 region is CASSERASGTSDTQYF. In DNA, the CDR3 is TGTGCCAGCAGTGAACGGGCTAGCGGGACGTCAGATACGCAGTATTTT. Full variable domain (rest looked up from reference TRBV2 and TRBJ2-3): EPEVTQTPSHQVTQMGQEVILRCVPISNHLYFYWYRQILGQKVEFLVSFYNNEISEKSEIFDDQFSVERPDGSNFTLKIRSTKLEDSAMYFCASSERASGTSDTQYFGPGTRLTVL.

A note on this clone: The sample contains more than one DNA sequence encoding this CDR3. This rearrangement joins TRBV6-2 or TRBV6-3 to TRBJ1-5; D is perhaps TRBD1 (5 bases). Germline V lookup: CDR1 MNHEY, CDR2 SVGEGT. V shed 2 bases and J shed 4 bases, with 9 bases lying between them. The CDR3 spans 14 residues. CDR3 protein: CASSYPNRNQPQHF. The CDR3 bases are TGTGCCAGCAGTTACCCGAACAGGAATCAGCCCCAGCATTTT.

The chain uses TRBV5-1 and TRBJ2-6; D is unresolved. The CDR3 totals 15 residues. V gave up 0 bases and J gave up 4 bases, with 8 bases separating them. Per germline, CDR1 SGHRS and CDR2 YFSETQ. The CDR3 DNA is TGCGCCAGCAGCTTGGGTGGCGGAGGGGCCAACGTCCTGACTTTC. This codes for CASSLGGGGANVLTF.